The 12 T cell receptor beta chains given below trace back to one sample, sequenced in a study of blood T cells in healthy people across ages (dated by TCRdb to 2014 to 2015). The library was obtained by 5' RACE. The listed sequencing device is Illumina HiSeq 2500. A second PCR of roughly 7 to 12 cycles was run with a J-beta primer mix and a sample-barcoded 5' primer. TCRdb trimmed the raw reads at Q25, called clones with MiXCR and kept productive beta chains. Duplicate CDR3 protein sequences are folded into a single record with the most common DNA and genes. This sample lists 1.5 million to 2 million distinct CDR3 sequences; 49% were detected once. The ten largest clones represent around 2.1% of the sample. Sequenced: blood. These receptor sequences come from a woman aged 40 to 50 in good health.

The chain couples TRBV18 to TRBJ2-6, with D unclear. The CDR3 covers 18 residues. The V gene lost 2 bases and the J gene lost 3 bases, with 17 bases spanning the gap. CDR1 KGHSH and CDR2 LQKENI come from the germline V gene. The CDR3 nucleotides are TGTGCCAGCTCACCAATAGCCGGCCCTAAGGGTGGGGCCAACGTCCTGACTTTC. Translation: CASSPIAGPKGGANVLTF.

V gene TRBV5-5 combines with J gene TRBJ2-7, with TRBD2 matching 8 bases. V lost 0 bases to trimming and J lost 3 bases; unmatched junction nucleotides: 5. The CDR3 length is 15 residues. Germline values: CDR1 SGHKS, CDR2 YYEKEE (reference sequence). The CDR3 DNA is TGTGCCAGCAGCTTGGTCCCTCGGGGGGGCTACGAGCAGTACTTC. Protein: CASSLVPRGGYEQYF.

This clonotype was observed once. This chain uses TRBV12-3 or TRBV12-4 with TRBJ2-1, with D tentatively TRBD1 (5 bases). The CDR3 runs to 14 residues. V was clipped by 5 bases and J by 5 bases, with 13 bases between them. The CDR3 reads CASSPGQANNEQFF. As DNA, the CDR3 is TGTGCCAGCAGTCCCGGACAAGCCAACAATGAGCAGTTCTTC.

The V gene is TRBV29-1, the J gene TRBJ2-5; TRBD2 is a possible D gene (5 bases). The CDR3 is 16 amino acids. CDR1 and CDR2 (germline): SQVTM, ANQGSEA. The CDR3 region is CSARASPLLAKETQYF. The CDR3 bases are TGCAGTGCTAGAGCATCGCCCCTGCTAGCTAAAGAGACCCAGTACTTC.

The V call is TRBV29-1, the J call TRBJ2-7, with 8 positions matching TRBD2. V shed 7 bases and J 2 bases; nucleotides not matched to a gene: 4. This CDR3 spans 12 amino acids. CDR1 and CDR2 from the germline V gene are SQVTM and ANQGSEA. CDR3 in amino acids: CSAQREPYEQYF. CDR3 DNA sequence: TGCAGCGCCCAGCGGGAGCCCTACGAGCAGTACTTC.

This clonotype has a handful of counts. The CDR3 spells CASSLQAGATDTQYF. The CDR3 nucleotides are TGTGCCAGCAGTTTACAGGCGGGAGCCACAGATACGCAGTATTTT. The J gene is TRBJ2-3, the V gene TRBV27, with TRBD2 matching over 7 bases. V gave up 2 bases and J gave up 2 bases; unmatched junction bases: 4. The germline gives CDR1 MNHEY, CDR2 SMNVEV (reference sequence). The CDR3 is made up of 15 amino acids.

There are a few counts of this clonotype. The rearrangement uses TRBV24-1 and TRBJ2-5, with a possible D match to TRBD2 (5 bases). The germline V gene has CDR1 KGHDR and CDR2 SFDVKD. CDR3 length: 16 residues. V was shortened by 3 bases and J by 5 bases, with 18 bases between the two germline ends. Here the CDR3 DNA reads TGTGCCACCAGTGATGGAGGCCCGGCGAGGATGGAGACCCAGTACTTC. This translates into CATSDGGPARMETQYF.

V usage is TRBV7-9 and J usage is TRBJ1-2; 9 bases line up with TRBD1. This CDR3 region has 16 residues. Germline values: CDR1 SEHNR, CDR2 FQNEAQ (reference sequence). Trimming took 1 base from V and 4 from J; bases not matched to a gene: 7. CDR3 loop: CASSLEVGDRAYGYTF. CDR3 bases: TGTGCCAGCAGCTTAGAAGTCGGGGACAGGGCCTATGGCTACACCTTC.

This chain uses TRBV5-1 with TRBJ2-6, with D unclear. The CDR3 runs to 16 residues. Germline lookup yields CDR1 SGHRS and CDR2 YFSETQ. Trimming removed 3 bases from V and 4 bases from J, with 14 bases in between. Here the CDR3 reads CASSWTDPKGANVLTF. CDR3 DNA: TGCGCCAGCAGCTGGACCGACCCTAAAGGGGCCAACGTCCTGACTTTC.

This clonotype was detected only a few times. This chain connects TRBV4-3 to TRBJ1-2; no definite D call. Per the germline V gene, CDR1 is LGHNA and CDR2 is YSLEER. The CDR3 extends over 15 amino acids. V lost 0 bases and J 8 bases, leaving 16 bases between the germline ends. This chain's CDR3 is CASSQDGDTAWGYTF. The CDR3, as DNA: TGCGCCAGCAGCCAAGATGGAGACACTGCCTGGGGCTACACCTTC.

In this sample, this clonotype turned up a few times. This chain uses TRBV5-1 with TRBJ2-7; 10 nucleotides match TRBD1. Per germline, CDR1 SGHRS and CDR2 YFSETQ. V shed 4 bases and J 0 bases; nucleotides not matched to a gene: 7. CDR3 size: 16 residues. Written as DNA, the CDR3 is TGCGCCAGCAGCCGAAGCAGGACAGGGGGCTCCTACGAGCAGTACTTC. This sequence encodes CASSRSRTGGSYEQYF.

This clonotype showed up just once. The chain is built from TRBV6-2 or TRBV6-3 and TRBJ2-1; TRBD1 is a possible D gene (5 bases). The length of the CDR3 is 14 residues. Deletions cut 2 bases from V and 6 bases from J, with 11 bases between. Germline assignment: CDR1 MNHEY and CDR2 SVGEGT. The CDR3 sequence: CASSYMGRVNEQFF. In nucleotides, the CDR3 is TGTGCCAGCAGTTACATGGGCAGGGTCAATGAGCAGTTCTTC.